This T cell receptor (beta chain) was sequenced in a study of T cell changes during pregnancy in multiple sclerosis. Profiling relied on immunoSEQ multiplex PCR, and the TCRdb table lists in-frame clones only, not all of them. This table has about 99,000 clones, roughly 93% appearing once. The germline gives CDR1 SGHAT, CDR2 FQNNGV. The CDR3 sequence is 15 residues long. The V end was cut by 5 bases, the J end by 2 bases, with 16 bases between. This rearrangement joins TRBV11-2 to TRBJ2-7; D might be TRBD2 (6 bases). The sequencing here drew on peripheral blood, taken after pregnancy. The sequence came from a female donor with multiple sclerosis, enrolled in a pregnancy study. DNA for the CDR3: TGTGCCAGCAGCGTCCAAATAGCGGTTACCTACGAGCAGTACTTC. The encoded protein is CASSVQIAVTYEQYF. The full variable domain, in which reference TRBV11-2 and TRBJ2-7 provide the parts outside the CDR3, is EAGVAQSPRYKIIEKRQSVAFWCNPISGHATLYWYQQILGQGPKLLIQFQNNGVVDDSQLPKDRFSAERLKGVDSTLKIQPAKLEDSAVYLCASSVQIAVTYEQYFGPGTRLTVT.